This TCR beta chain was profiled in a study of shared clonotypes between healthy human individuals. Study-wide findings and caveats: Several donors shared approximately 5% of their naive CD4 clonotypes.

About this clone: Its target is not known.

Positively selected for CCR7, the CD45RO-negative cells used as naive CD8 cells excluded terminally differentiated effector memory CD45RA+ cells. Donors comprised only Caucasian adults living in Nashville, Tennessee. The CDR3 length is 11 residues. Trimming took 7 bases from V and 1 from J, leaving 7 bases between them. Germline lookup yields CDR1 SQVTM and CDR2 ANQGSEA. Researchers ran the assay at a deep level. It was across several immunoSEQ plates that each subset's genomic DNA was evenly split. Here immunoSEQ multiplex PCR was the method, and the copy in TCRdb shows in-frame clones only, minus some. In the table there are hundreds of thousands of clones, 90% to 95% of which are singletons.

The receptor comes from a woman aged 25-40 years in good health. The chain has TRBV29-1 and TRBJ1-1; D is unclear. The specimen was naive CD8+ T cells sorted from blood. CDR3 residues: CSGEENTEAFF. The DNA for the CDR3 is TGCAGCGGGGAGGAGAACACTGAAGCTTTCTTT. Complete variable domain (other parts from reference TRBV29-1 and TRBJ1-1): SAVISQKPSRDICQRGTSLTIQCQVDSQVTMMFWYRQQPGQSLTLIATANQGSEATYESGFVIDKFPISRPNLTFSTLTVSNMSPEDSSIYLCSGEENTEAFFGQGTRLTVV.